What follows are 18 T cell receptor beta chains derived from one specimen sequenced in a study of beta chain features in type 1 diabetes. As every portion of the isolated RNA was reverse transcribed, the sequencing read expressed TCRB transcripts. Using immunoSEQ multiplex PCR, the repertoire was profiled, and TCRdb retains in-frame clones only, with some absent. In the table there are 310,000 or so clones, 8% to 13% of which are singletons. Sequencing input: naive CD4+ T cells from blood. The receptors shown here come from a woman in her 30s in good health.

This clone appeared a few times. The chain uses TRBV5-1 and TRBJ2-1; TRBD2 matches 15 bases. The CDR3 length is 17 residues. V shed 4 bases, J shed 1 base, and the junction held 3 bases outside the gene matches. Germline V gene data show CDR1 as SGHRS and CDR2 as YFSETQ. This CDR3 is CASSIGTSGRSYNEQFF. The CDR3 DNA follows: TGCGCCAGCAGCATAGGGACTAGCGGGAGGTCCTACAATGAGCAGTTCTTC.

This clone was recorded a few times. The gene calls are TRBV6-5 and TRBJ2-1, with TRBD2 matching over 11 bases. V was pared by 6 bases and J by 3 bases, with 1 base of the junction left unmatched. CDR3 size: 14 residues. CDR1 and CDR2 (germline): MNHEY, SVGAGI. CDR3 coding DNA: TGTGCCAGCAGGACTAGCGGGGTCTACAATGAGCAGTTCTTC. It yields the protein CASRTSGVYNEQFF.

J is TRBJ2-1 and V is TRBV14; 7 nucleotides align to TRBD2. The CDR3 extends over 16 amino acids. CDR1 and CDR2 from the germline V gene are SGHDN and FVKESK. Unmatched junction bases numbered 3, after V lost 1 base and J lost 0 bases. This chain's CDR3 is CASSQGGLLSYNEQFF. In DNA, the CDR3 is TGTGCCAGCAGCCAAGGGGGACTACTCTCCTACAATGAGCAGTTCTTC.

This clone has only a few counts. The chain joins TRBV11-2 to TRBJ1-1; 8 bases are a match to TRBD1. This CDR3 is built from 13 residues. Losses at the gene ends were 6 bases for V and 6 bases for J; bases not matched to a gene: 6. Germline-derived CDR1 and CDR2 are SGHAT and FQNNGV. In DNA, the CDR3 is TGTGCCAGCAGACCAGGGGGCTGGGCTGAAGCTTTCTTT. Translating it yields CASRPGGWAEAFF.

This clone has just a few counts. The chain employs TRBV7-8 and TRBJ1-5; 7 nucleotides line up with TRBD1. This CDR3 spans 14 amino acids. V was pared by 1 base and J by 5 bases, with 2 bases of the junction left unmatched. The germline V gene has CDR1 SGHVS and CDR2 FQNEAQ. The CDR3 is CASSLVQGDQPQHF. CDR3 nucleotide sequence: TGTGCCAGCAGCTTAGTCCAGGGGGATCAGCCCCAGCATTTT.

This clone was counted a few times. The rearrangement links TRBV7-2 to TRBJ1-5; perhaps TRBD1 as D (6 bases). This CDR3 region has 16 residues. CDR1 and CDR2 from the germline V gene are SGHTA and FQGNSA. V lost 0 bases and J lost 5, with 14 bases in between. The CDR3 loop is CASSLAPGTLDQPQHF. In DNA, the CDR3 is TGTGCCAGCAGCTTAGCGCCAGGGACATTGGATCAGCCCCAGCATTTT.

The sample holds a few counts of this clone. The rearrangement joins TRBV18 to TRBJ2-1, with a possible D match to TRBD2 (6 bases). The CDR3 is made up of 15 amino acids. Germline lookup yields CDR1 KGHSH and CDR2 LQKENI. Trimming left V 6 bases short and J 8 bases short, with 20 bases between. In nucleotides, the CDR3 is TGTGCCAGCTCCCTTGGGGGGTCAGGGAGCCATGAGCAGTTCTTC. Its protein product is CASSLGGSGSHEQFF. The whole variable domain, filled in from reference TRBV18 and TRBJ2-1, reads NAGVMQNPRHLVRRRGQEARLRCSPMKGHSHVYWYRQLPEEGLKFMVYLQKENIIDESGMPKERFSAEFPKEGPSILRIQQVVRGDSAAYFCASSLGGSGSHEQFFGPGTRLTVL.

This clone was observed a handful of times. The chain uses TRBV7-9 and TRBJ2-7; TRBD2 aligns across 12 bases. The CDR3 runs 19 residues. V shed 0 bases and J 3 bases; nucleotides not matched to a gene: 12. Germline lookup yields CDR1 SEHNR and CDR2 FQNEAQ (reference sequence). The CDR3 DNA reads TGTGCCAGCAGCTTAGCGATTGGCCTAGCGGGAGGGGAGAACTACGAGCAGTACTTC. This codes for CASSLAIGLAGGENYEQYF.

This chain connects TRBV2 to TRBJ1-2; D perhaps matches TRBD1 (5 bases). This CDR3 is built from 13 residues. Between the trimmed V and J ends, which lost 4 bases and 1 base, there was a span of 7 bases. CDR1 and CDR2 (germline): SNHLY, FYNNEI. CDR3 residues: CASSADSNYGYTF. CDR3 in DNA: TGTGCCAGCAGTGCCGACAGTAACTATGGCTACACCTTC.

This clone showed up just a few times. The chain is built from TRBV15 and TRBJ2-1, with 11 nucleotides matching TRBD2. The V and J ends lost 0 bases and 8 bases, in that order; junction bases with no gene match: 15. The CDR3 has 19 amino acids. Germline V gene sequence: CDR1 LNHNV, CDR2 YYDKDF (reference sequence). Here the CDR3 reads CATSRDPTSGSGFGDEQFF. The DNA for the CDR3 is TGTGCCACCAGCAGAGATCCCACTAGCGGGAGTGGGTTTGGGGATGAGCAGTTCTTC.

This sequence joins TRBV6-5 and TRBJ2-5; 12 bases are shared with TRBD2. Germline values: CDR1 MNHEY, CDR2 SVGAGI. This CDR3 is 15 amino acids long. The V and J ends lost 10 bases and 2 bases, in that order; junction bases with no gene match: 8. Written as DNA, the CDR3 is TGTGCCACTTATGGACTAGCGGGGACACAAGAGACCCAGTACTTC. This gives the protein CATYGLAGTQETQYF.

There are a few counts of this clone. The chain has TRBV4-3 and TRBJ2-3; the match to TRBD1 covers 10 bases. From germline, CDR1 is LGHNA and CDR2 YSLEER. After removal of 1 base from V and 6 bases from J, the junction contained 7 bases not matched to a gene. This CDR3 has 16 residues. DNA of the CDR3: TGCGCCAGCAGCCAAGTAATAGAGGGACAGGGGGATACGCAGTATTTT. Translated: CASSQVIEGQGDTQYF.

This clone showed up just a few times. V gene TRBV25-1 combines with J gene TRBJ2-3; 7 nucleotides line up with TRBD2. J gave up 6 bases and V 2 bases, and 8 bases lay outside the gene matches. This CDR3 is 15 amino acids long. Germline V lookup: CDR1 MGHDK, CDR2 SYGVNS. CDR3 loop: CASSEPGLVGDTQYF. The CDR3 DNA reads as TGTGCCAGCAGTGAACCCGGACTAGTCGGGGATACGCAGTATTTT.

The chain combines TRBV18 with TRBJ2-5; perhaps TRBD2 as D (5 bases). CDR3 length equals 13 residues. Trimming stripped 3 bases from V and 5 bases from J, with 10 bases between. Germline V gene sequence: CDR1 KGHSH, CDR2 LQKENI. CDR3 residues: CASSPEDRETQYF. The CDR3 nucleotides are TGTGCCAGCTCACCGGAGGATCGGGAGACCCAGTACTTC.

The sample holds a few counts of this clone. The rearrangement links TRBV4-3 to TRBJ1-1; D call uncertain. This CDR3 has 15 residues. Germline V CDR1 and CDR2: LGHNA, YSLEER. V dropped 1 base and J dropped 1 base, with 10 bases sitting between them. The CDR3 spells CASSQVNPPNTEAFF. The CDR3 coding sequence is TGCGCCAGCAGCCAAGTCAATCCCCCGAACACTGAAGCTTTCTTT.

This clone was seen a few times. The rearrangement links TRBV28 to TRBJ2-1, with 9 bases fitting TRBD1. Germline CDR1 is MDHEN and CDR2 is SYDVKM. J lost 6 bases, V lost 5 bases, and 5 bases had no gene match. This CDR3 region has 14 residues. CDR3 DNA: TGTGCCAGCAGTCCGGGACAGGGTCCCAATGAGCAGTTCTTC. It translates to CASSPGQGPNEQFF.

The table lists this clone with a few counts. This chain connects TRBV7-2 to TRBJ2-3; D may be TRBD1 (5 bases). The germline V gene has CDR1 SGHTA and CDR2 FQGNSA. The V gene lost 5 bases and the J gene lost 4 bases, with 16 bases spanning the gap. This CDR3 has 15 amino acids. CDR3 protein: CASSQGAPRPDTQYF. Here the CDR3 DNA reads TGTGCCAGCAGCCAAGGGGCCCCCCGGCCAGATACGCAGTATTTT.

CDR3 sequence reads: CAVGGVKNIQYF. The CDR3 DNA is TGTGCCGTCGGGGGGGTGAAAAACATTCAGTACTTC. V is TRBV10-3 and J is TRBJ2-4; 8 positions agree with TRBD2. Germline-derived CDR1 and CDR2 are ENHRY and SYGVKD. The trim removed 11 bases at V and 4 bases at J, leaving 4 bases unmatched. CDR3 size: 12 residues.